This T cell receptor beta chain was retrieved from a study of control samples from healthy donors and cancer patients. Clones were sequenced by immunoSEQ multiplex PCR, and TCRdb holds only the in-frame ones, with some missing. The table records over 65,000 clones, roughly 89% of them present only once. The source material was PBMCs. This clonotype was sampled from a woman aged 50 to 60 with colorectal cancer.

The chain's CDR3 is CASLAGGREKLFF. CDR3 DNA sequence: TGTGCCAGCCTTGCAGGGGGACGGGAAAAACTGTTTTTT. V is TRBV5-8 and J is TRBJ1-4, with 7 bases fitting TRBD1. Trimming took 7 bases from V and 8 from J; bases not matched to a gene: 8. Germline V gives CDR1 SGHTS, CDR2 YDEGEE. The CDR3 loop spans 13 amino acids. Filled out from reference TRBV5-8 and TRBJ1-4, the complete variable domain reads EAGVTQSPTHLIKTRGQQATLRCSPISGHTSVYWYQQALGLGLQFLLWYDEGEERNRGNFPPRFSGRQFPNYSSELNVNALELEDSALYLCASLAGGREKLFFGSGTQLSVL.